One and the same sample provided the 26 T cell receptor beta chains below, sequenced in a study of regulatory T cells in long-lasting Graves disease. Arm-PCR of CDR3 regions and iRepertoire HTBI primers were the basis on which TCR beta libraries were built. TCRdb recomputed calls from the multiplex PCR reads with MiXCR, one row per CDR3 protein. The sample records about 460,000 distinct CDR3 sequences, roughly 22% being singletons. As for time point: persistent/refractory GD, antithyroid drugs over 5 years with positive TRAb. The TCR library was made from RNA that had been extracted from PBMCs in TRIzol. The input for sequencing was peripheral blood mononuclear cells (PBMCs), taken when the disease was refractory, from a patient treated with antithyroid drugs. These receptors originate from a female donor with Graves disease.

The rearrangement uses TRBV12-3 or TRBV12-4 and TRBJ2-7; D possibly corresponds to TRBD2 (6 bases). The CDR3 spans 17 residues. The germline V and J ends were trimmed by 2 bases and 6 bases, with 23 bases remaining between them. The CDR3: CASSLLGWGPEGCEQYF. In nucleotides, the CDR3 is TGTGCCAGCAGTTTATTAGGATGGGGTCCGGAGGGTTGCGAGCAGTACTTC.

V and J are TRBV7-9 and TRBJ1-1; TRBD1 matches at 10 bases. Germline trimming cut 5 bases from V and 7 bases from J; bases unmatched to any gene: 4. The CDR3 length is 13 residues. In germline, CDR1 is SEHNR, CDR2 FQNEAQ (reference sequence). Here the CDR3 reads CASSPGQGREAFF. Here the CDR3 DNA reads TGTGCCAGCAGCCCGGGACAGGGGCGTGAAGCTTTCTTT.

The rearrangement uses TRBV4-2 and TRBJ2-6; the match to TRBD2 covers 8 bases. This CDR3 spans 18 amino acids. Germline V CDR1 and CDR2: LGHNA, YNFKEQ. With 1 base clipped from V and 0 bases from J, the junction kept 5 bases outside the gene matches. The CDR3 DNA sequence: TGTGCCAGCAGCCAAGGAGAACTAGCGGACTCTGGGGCCAACGTCCTGACTTTC. It encodes CASSQGELADSGANVLTF.

This clonotype was counted at least ten times. The CDR3 is CASSDGTWPTRDYGYTF. The CDR3 nucleotides read TGTGCCAGCAGCGACGGGACGTGGCCTACTAGGGACTATGGCTACACCTTC. The V and J genes are TRBV14 and TRBJ1-2, with TRBD1 as a possible D gene (5 bases). Trimming left V 5 bases short and J 3 bases short, with 22 bases between. CDR3 length: 17 residues. Germline V gene sequence: CDR1 SGHDN, CDR2 FVKESK.

The sample holds a few counts of this clonotype. This clone may be a read error of a much larger clone one base away. This rearrangement joins TRBV12-3 or TRBV12-4 to TRBJ1-2; tentative D call: TRBD1 (5 bases). This CDR3 contains 14 residues. The CDR3 nucleotides read TGTGACAGCAGTTTAACGTTGGGGGGTATGGGCTACACCTTC. Amino acid sequence: CDSSLTLGGMGYTF.

This clonotype was seen a handful of times. The rearrangement links TRBV29-1 to TRBJ2-7; D possibly matches TRBD1 or TRBD2 (5 bases each). This CDR3 has 15 residues. The V and J ends lost 3 bases and 2 bases respectively, with 17 bases between them. The germline V gene has CDR1 SQVTM and CDR2 ANQGSEA. Here the CDR3 DNA reads TGCAGCGTTGAGGGGGTGGGGATTACCCCCTACGAGCAGTACTTC. Protein: CSVEGVGITPYEQYF.

The genes are TRBV15 and TRBJ1-1, with D unclear. The germline gives CDR1 LNHNV, CDR2 YYDKDF (reference sequence). The CDR3 is made up of 13 amino acids. V was shortened by 2 bases and J by 4 bases, with 8 bases between the two germline ends. CDR3 loop: CATSRMTATEAFF. The CDR3 DNA sequence: TGTGCCACCAGCAGAATGACTGCCACTGAAGCTTTCTTT. The whole variable domain, filled in from reference TRBV15 and TRBJ1-1, reads DAMVIQNPRYQVTQFGKPVTLSCSQTLNHNVMYWYQQKSSQAPKLLFHYYDKDFNNEADTPDNFQSRRPNTSFCFLDIRSPGLGDTAMYLCATSRMTATEAFFGQGTRLTVV.

This clonotype was observed many times. A read error may produce the germline difference seen at one junction end. V gene TRBV5-1 combines with J gene TRBJ2-2; no firm D call. CDR3 length: 15 residues. Germline CDR1 SGHRS, CDR2 YFSETQ. This CDR3 is CASSLGRTNTGELFF. In nucleotides, the CDR3 is TGTGCCAGCAGTCTAGGACGGACGAACACCGGGGAGCTGTTTTTT.

There are many counts of this clonotype. The genes are TRBV7-2 and TRBJ2-5; 10 nucleotides agree with TRBD2. The CDR3 sequence is 16 residues long. V was pared by 5 bases and J by 2 bases, with 8 bases of the junction left unmatched. Looked up from germline, CDR1 is SGHTA and CDR2 is FQGNSA. Here the CDR3 reads CASSPSTLAGQETQYF. CDR3 nucleotide sequence: TGTGCCAGCAGCCCGTCGACACTAGCGGGGCAAGAGACCCAGTACTTC.

The chain recombines TRBV2 with TRBJ1-2, with 8 bases identical to TRBD1. The CDR3 runs 13 residues. Losses at the gene ends were 7 bases for V and 8 bases for J; bases not matched to a gene: 9. Germline V gene data show CDR1 as SNHLY and CDR2 as FYNNEI. The DNA of the CDR3 is TGTGCCAGCATAGGCCAGGGGGCCAGGGGCTACACCTTC. It specifies CASIGQGARGYTF. Together with reference TRBV2 and TRBJ1-2, the CDR3 gives the full variable domain: EPEVTQTPSHQVTQMGQEVILRCVPISNHLYFYWYRQILGQKVEFLVSFYNNEISEKSEIFDDQFSVERPDGSNFTLKIRSTKLEDSAMYFCASIGQGARGYTFGSGTRLTVV.

The V gene is TRBV10-3, the J gene TRBJ2-4, with 7 bases lining up with TRBD1. V lost 3 bases, J lost 1 base, and 6 bases stayed unmatched. This CDR3 has 16 amino acids. Germline V CDR1 and CDR2: ENHRY, SYGVKD. This CDR3 reads CAISEPPQGAKNIQYF. The DNA of the CDR3 is TGTGCCATCAGTGAACCTCCACAGGGGGCCAAAAACATTCAGTACTTC.

This clonotype appeared a few times. This chain links TRBV7-9 with TRBJ1-5; the D is unclear. Germline V gene data show CDR1 as SEHNR and CDR2 as FQNEAQ (reference sequence). The CDR3 covers 16 residues. The V and J ends lost 2 bases and 0 bases respectively, with 11 bases between them. CDR3 nucleotide sequence: TGTGCCAGCAGCTTATTCCGAGTAGGTAGCAATCAGCCCCAGCATTTT. It codes for CASSLFRVGSNQPQHF.

Comment on this clonotype: This sequence may be a read error, since a much larger clone differs from it by one base. V and J are TRBV28 and TRBJ2-5, with a tentative D call TRBD2 (6 bases). CDR1 and CDR2 from the germline V gene are MDHEN and SYDVKM. This CDR3 is 15 amino acids long. Trimming removed 7 bases from V and 5 bases from J, with 20 bases in between. Here the CDR3 DNA reads TGTGCCAGCAAGATAGGGCAGGGAGGCCGGGAGACCCAGTACTTC. Translating it yields CASKIGQGGRETQYF. The full variable domain, with the rest looked up from reference TRBV28 and TRBJ2-5, is DVKVTQSSRYLVKRTGEKVFLECVQDMDHENMFWYRQDPGLGLRLIYFSYDVKMKEKGDIPEGYSVSREKKERFSLILESASTNQTSMYLCASKIGQGGRETQYFGPGTRLLVL.

V gene TRBV3-1 combines with J gene TRBJ2-7; 9 positions match TRBD2. V shed 1 base and J 6 bases; nucleotides not matched to a gene: 10. CDR1 is LGHDT and CDR2 is YNNKEL in the germline V gene (reference sequence). There are 16 residues in the CDR3. The CDR3 DNA reads TGTGCCAGCAGCCAAGGGCCGCTAGTAGCGGGAGCCGAGCAGTACTTC. Amino acids: CASSQGPLVAGAEQYF.

The CDR3 region is CASSPEGNSNQPQHF. CDR3 sequence (DNA): TGTGCCAGCAGCCCCGAGGGGAATAGCAATCAGCCCCAGCATTTT. V gene TRBV9 combines with J gene TRBJ1-5, with a tentative D call TRBD1 (5 bases). From germline, CDR1 is SGDLS and CDR2 YYNGEE. V lost 4 bases to trimming and J lost 0 bases, with 11 bases between them. This CDR3 spans 15 amino acids.

The chain couples TRBV7-2 to TRBJ1-6, with D perhaps matching TRBD1 (5 bases). The CDR3 runs to 15 residues. Germline assignment: CDR1 SGHTA and CDR2 FQGNSA. Trimming took off 3 bases at V and 4 bases at J, with 10 bases between the two ends. The CDR3 here is CASSFRRQYNSPLHF. The CDR3 nucleotides are TGTGCCAGCAGCTTCAGAAGACAGTATAATTCACCCCTCCACTTT.

CDR3 region: CASSPTSSAHYHEQYF. CDR3 DNA: TGTGCCAGCAGCCCGACCAGTAGCGCACACTACCACGAGCAGTACTTC. The rearrangement uses TRBV7-2 and TRBJ2-7, with D tentatively TRBD2 (5 bases). CDR3 length: 16 amino acids. Germline V gene data show CDR1 as SGHTA and CDR2 as FQGNSA. Trimming removed 5 bases at V and 5 bases at J, with 22 bases between. Based on the CDR3 plus reference TRBV7-2 and TRBJ2-7, the full variable domain is GAGVSQSPSNKVTEKGKDVELRCDPISGHTALYWYRQSLGQGLEFLIYFQGNSAPDKSGLPSDRFSAERTGGSVSTLTIQRTQQEDSAVYLCASSPTSSAHYHEQYFGPGTRLTVT.

The CDR3 region has the DNA TGTGCCAGCAGCCGAGAATCTTATGGCTACACCTTC. The encoded protein is CASSRESYGYTF. The gene calls are TRBV3-1 and TRBJ1-2; D is ambiguous. Germline V gene data show CDR1 as LGHDT and CDR2 as YNNKEL (reference sequence). There are 12 residues in the CDR3. V gave up 4 bases and J gave up 5 bases, with 8 bases separating them.

This clonotype has more than one count but fewer than ten. This chain uses TRBV27 with TRBJ2-7; D might be TRBD1 (5 bases). The germline V gene has CDR1 MNHEY and CDR2 SMNVEV (reference sequence). CDR3 length: 13 amino acids. Trimming took 10 bases from V and 2 from J, leaving 15 bases between them. The DNA of the CDR3 is TGTGCCAACAGGACCACCATAACCTACGAGCAGTACTTC. This sequence encodes CANRTTITYEQYF.

The chain is built from TRBV6-1 and TRBJ2-2, with D uncertain. The CDR3 sequence is 13 residues long. With 5 bases removed from V and 3 bases from J, the gap between germline ends came to 7 bases. Germline-derived CDR1 and CDR2 are MNHNS and SASEGT. CDR3 coding DNA: TGTGCCAGCAGTCGAACGGACACCGGGGAGCTGTTTTTT. The encoded protein is CASSRTDTGELFF.

In its sample, this clonotype was seen a few times. A junction end diverges from the germline sequence, so it may reflect a read error. This chain uses TRBV7-2 with TRBJ2-7; a possible D gene is TRBD1 (6 bases). CDR1 SGHTA and CDR2 FQGNSA come from the germline V gene. This CDR3 comprises 14 residues. The CDR3 loop reads CASSYRDNSYKQYF. The DNA of the CDR3 is TGTGCCAGCAGCTACCGGGACAACTCCTACAAGCAGTACTTC. The variable domain in full, completed from reference TRBV7-2 and TRBJ2-7, reads GAGVSQSPSNKVTEKGKDVELRCDPISGHTALYWYRQSLGQGLEFLIYFQGNSAPDKSGLPSDRFSAERTGGSVSTLTIQRTQQEDSAVYLCASSYRDNSYKQYFGPGTRLTVT.

The rearrangement links TRBV28 to TRBJ2-2; the D gene is possibly TRBD1 (6 bases). This CDR3 comprises 17 residues. The germline CDR1 and CDR2 sequences are MDHEN and SYDVKM. V dropped 10 bases and J dropped 8 bases, with 29 bases sitting between them. The CDR3 reads CAIPKTKTTGSTGELFF. The CDR3 bases are TGTGCCATCCCAAAGACGAAAACCACAGGGTCTACTGGGGAGCTGTTTTTT. Full variable domain (rest looked up from reference TRBV28 and TRBJ2-2): DVKVTQSSRYLVKRTGEKVFLECVQDMDHENMFWYRQDPGLGLRLIYFSYDVKMKEKGDIPEGYSVSREKKERFSLILESASTNQTSMYLCAIPKTKTTGSTGELFFGEGSRLTVL.

This clonotype was observed a few times. This rearrangement joins TRBV18 to TRBJ2-7; 10 nucleotides line up with TRBD1. The CDR3 runs to 17 residues. The trim removed 5 bases at V and 5 bases at J, leaving 15 bases unmatched. CDR1 is KGHSH and CDR2 is LQKENI in the germline V gene. The CDR3 sequence: CASSSTSGQGIINEQYF. CDR3 DNA sequence: TGTGCCAGCTCATCTACCTCGGGACAGGGGATAATCAACGAGCAGTACTTC.

This clonotype was seen repeatedly, ten times or more. The gene calls are TRBV7-2 and TRBJ2-5, with 9 bases fitting TRBD2. The junction had 7 bases not matched to a gene; V was cut back by 4 bases and J by 4 bases. The germline V gene has CDR1 SGHTA and CDR2 FQGNSA. This CDR3 region has 15 residues. The DNA of the CDR3 is TGTGCCAGCAGCTCTAGACTAGCGGTTGGAGAGACCCAGTACTTC. It encodes CASSSRLAVGETQYF.

The chain couples TRBV19 to TRBJ1-1; the match to TRBD1 covers 9 bases. V trimming: 6 bases; J trimming: 4 bases; junction bases outside the gene matches: 15. The CDR3 contains 17 residues. Germline-derived CDR1 and CDR2 are LNHDA and SQIVND (reference sequence). The CDR3 reads CASRPLGTGFLATEAFF. The CDR3 DNA is TGTGCCAGTAGACCCTTGGGGACAGGGTTTTTGGCCACTGAAGCTTTCTTT.

The rearrangement uses TRBV14 and TRBJ2-7; 9 positions agree with TRBD1. Germline trimming cut 2 bases from V and 5 bases from J; bases unmatched to any gene: 7. This CDR3 contains 15 residues. Germline V gene data show CDR1 as SGHDN and CDR2 as FVKESK. For the CDR3, the DNA is TGTGCCAGCAGCCAACTCTACAGGGGGCGAAACGAGCAGTACTTC. The encoded protein is CASSQLYRGRNEQYF.